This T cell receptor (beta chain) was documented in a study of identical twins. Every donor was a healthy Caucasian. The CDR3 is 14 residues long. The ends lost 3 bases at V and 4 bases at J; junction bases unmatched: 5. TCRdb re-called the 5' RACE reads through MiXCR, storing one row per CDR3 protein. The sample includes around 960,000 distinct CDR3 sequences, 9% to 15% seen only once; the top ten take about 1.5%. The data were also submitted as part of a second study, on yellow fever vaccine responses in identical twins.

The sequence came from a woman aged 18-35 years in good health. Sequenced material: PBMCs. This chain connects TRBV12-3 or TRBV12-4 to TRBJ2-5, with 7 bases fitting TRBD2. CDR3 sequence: CASSFWASGETQYF. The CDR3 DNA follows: TGTGCCAGCAGTTTCTGGGCTAGCGGAGAGACCCAGTACTTC.